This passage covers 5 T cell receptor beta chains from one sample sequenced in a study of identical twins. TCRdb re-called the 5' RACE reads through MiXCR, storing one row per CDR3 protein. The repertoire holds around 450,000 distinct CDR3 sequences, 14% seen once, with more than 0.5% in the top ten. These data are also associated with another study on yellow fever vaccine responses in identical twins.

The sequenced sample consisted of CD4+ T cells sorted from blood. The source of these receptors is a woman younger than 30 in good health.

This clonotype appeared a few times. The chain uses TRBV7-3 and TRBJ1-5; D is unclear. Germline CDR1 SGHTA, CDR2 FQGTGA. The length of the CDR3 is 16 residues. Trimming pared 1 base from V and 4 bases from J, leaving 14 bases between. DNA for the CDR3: TGTGCCAGCAGCTTAAGTCGGCGACCGGGGAATCAGCCCCAGCATTTT. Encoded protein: CASSLSRRPGNQPQHF.

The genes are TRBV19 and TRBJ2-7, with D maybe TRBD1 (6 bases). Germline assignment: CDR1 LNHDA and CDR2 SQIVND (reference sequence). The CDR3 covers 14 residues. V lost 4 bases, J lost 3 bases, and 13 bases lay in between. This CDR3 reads CASSKSDRFYEQYF. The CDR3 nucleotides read TGTGCCAGTAGTAAATCGGACAGATTCTACGAGCAGTACTTC.

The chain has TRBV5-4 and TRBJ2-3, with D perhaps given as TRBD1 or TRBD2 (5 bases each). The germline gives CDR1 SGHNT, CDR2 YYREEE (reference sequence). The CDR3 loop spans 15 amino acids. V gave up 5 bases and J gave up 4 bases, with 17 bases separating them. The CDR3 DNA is TGTGCCAGCAGACCCGGGACCAAAGCTTCAGATACGCAGTATTTT. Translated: CASRPGTKASDTQYF.

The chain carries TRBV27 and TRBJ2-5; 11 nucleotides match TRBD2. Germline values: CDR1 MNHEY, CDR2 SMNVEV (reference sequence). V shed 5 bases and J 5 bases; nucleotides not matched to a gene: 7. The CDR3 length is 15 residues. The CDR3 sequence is CASSTGTSGRETQYF. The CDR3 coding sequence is TGTGCCAGCAGTACCGGGACTAGCGGACGGGAGACCCAGTACTTC.

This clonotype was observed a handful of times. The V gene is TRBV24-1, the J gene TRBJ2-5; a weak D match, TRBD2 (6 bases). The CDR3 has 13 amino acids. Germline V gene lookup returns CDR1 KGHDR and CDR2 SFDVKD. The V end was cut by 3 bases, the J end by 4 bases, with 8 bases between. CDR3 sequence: CATSDVGRETQYF. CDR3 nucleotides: TGTGCCACCAGTGATGTCGGGAGAGAGACCCAGTACTTC.